This TCR beta chain was captured in a study of molecular identifiers for immune sequencing clone quantification. Using its own MiXCR run on the PCR reads, TCRdb lists one record per CDR3 protein. The sample lists about 320,000 distinct CDR3 sequences; about 20% were seen once. The CDR3 has 14 residues. Germline V gene data show CDR1 as SEHNR and CDR2 as FQNEAQ (reference sequence). Trimming took 4 bases from V and 6 from J, leaving 14 bases between them. The sample holds many counts of this clonotype. Its antigen is undetermined. Study-wide points: In naive cells, under 1% of molecules belonged to clones above 20 RNA copies, against over 99% in effector cells.

The genes are TRBV7-9 and TRBJ2-3, with D possibly matching TRBD2 (6 bases). This sequence originates from a human donor in good health. Some libraries in this study had Jurkat cell RNA spiked in. Material for sequencing was naive CD8+ T cells from blood, with Jurkat cell RNA spiked in. The subset denotes: FACS-sorted CD8+CD4-CCR7+CD45RA+ naive T cells. This chain's CDR3 is CASSSKEGQDTQYF. The DNA of the CDR3 is TGTGCCAGCAGCTCCAAGGAGGGGCAGGATACGCAGTATTTT.